This T cell receptor (beta chain) originates from a study of shared clonotypes between healthy human individuals. Study-level points and caveats: Relative to clonotypes present in all four donors, those not shared had lower generation probabilities.

The study drew all its donors from Caucasian adults living in Nashville, Tennessee. This clone was counted once. Its antigen remains unidentified. Libraries were prepared by immunoSEQ multiplex PCR; TCRdb keeps only in-frame clonotypes and omits some of them. This table has 2,500,000 or so clones, about 92% appearing once. The germline gives CDR1 MNHEY, CDR2 SVGAGI. The CDR3 is made up of 13 amino acids. Losses at the gene ends were 6 bases for V and 11 bases for J; bases not matched to a gene: 4. This receptor was identified in a young man in good health. Sequenced input: naive CD4+ T cells sorted from blood. Subset meaning: CD45RA+ positively selected. The chain uses TRBV6-5 and TRBJ1-6; 10 bases align to TRBD1. The CDR3 loop reads CASRRTGGTPLHF. DNA of the CDR3: TGTGCCAGCAGGAGGACAGGGGGGACACCCCTCCACTTT.